There are a few counts of the clone carrying this T cell receptor beta chain. Antigen specificity is unknown. This entry belongs to a study of cytotoxic CD8 clonotypes in ibrutinib-treated CLL. Looking at the study overall: On average, more than 90,000 productive rearrangements and 255,043 productive templates per sample.

Sequencing was performed with immunoSEQ multiplex PCR; in TCRdb, only in-frame clones are kept and a portion is missing. This sample yields tens of thousands of clones, of which roughly 59% are seen a single time; roughly 15% belongs to the top ten. Study results and caveats: Higher circulating CD8+ T-cell counts strongly accompanied higher baseline clonality, above age-matched healthy donors.

The CDR3 extends over 14 amino acids. V lost 0 bases and J 4 bases, leaving 10 bases between the germline ends. Germline V gives CDR1 MNHEY, CDR2 SVGAGI. The TCR sequence derives from a human donor with chronic lymphocytic leukemia. V gene TRBV6-5 combines with J gene TRBJ2-7; tentatively, D is TRBD2 (7 bases). Sequences were derived from PBMCs, sampled after 12 months of ibrutinib treatment. The CDR3 DNA is TGTGCCAGCAGTTACTCGGGGGGGCGGTACGAGCAGTACTTC. Its protein product is CASSYSGGRYEQYF.